This T cell receptor beta chain emerged from a study of T cells in tuberculosis. The assay was immunoSEQ multiplex PCR, and TCRdb's table has in-frame clones only and misses some. Counted here are roughly 30,000 clones, approximately 93% occurring once; the ten biggest clones make up over 2%. This clone was counted between two and nine times. The CDR3 sequence is 14 residues long. In germline, CDR1 is SGHRS, CDR2 YFSETQ. The V end lost 4 bases, the J end lost 4 bases, and 14 bases lay between the germline ends. The TCR comes from a donor aged 10-35 years with latent tuberculosis or without tuberculosis infection. The chain couples TRBV5-1 to TRBJ1-2; unclear D gene. The sample consisted of PBMCs. Written as DNA, the CDR3 is TGCGCCAGCAGCCCGGACTCTGTAGGCTATGGCTACACCTTC. This gives the protein CASSPDSVGYGYTF.